These 9 T cell receptor beta chains were all obtained from the same sample, sequenced in a study of T cell responses to AZD1222 COVID-19 vaccine. Repertoires were generated with immunoSEQ multiplex PCR, while TCRdb's copy carries only in-frame clones and drops some. This sample has 120,000 or so clones, with around 87% found just once. This specimen was peripheral blood, taken on day 0 of AZD1222 vaccination. The receptors were sampled from an adult in good health.

The chain couples TRBV10-3 to TRBJ2-1, with TRBD1 as a possible D gene (6 bases). Germline V gene lookup returns CDR1 ENHRY and CDR2 SYGVKD. The CDR3 extends over 17 amino acids. The germline V and J ends were trimmed by 0 bases and 0 bases, with 12 bases remaining between them. DNA for the CDR3: TGTGCCATCAGTGAGTCCTCAGGGGCTAGCTCCTACAATGAGCAGTTCTTC. Amino acid sequence: CAISESSGASSYNEQFF.

The V and J genes are TRBV29-1 and TRBJ2-7; 7 bases are shared with TRBD1. After removal of 7 bases from V and 2 bases from J, the junction contained 8 bases not matched to a gene. The CDR3 sequence is 13 residues long. Per germline, CDR1 SQVTM and CDR2 ANQGSEA. The CDR3 protein is CSASTGSPYEQYF. The CDR3 DNA reads as TGCAGCGCTTCGACAGGGTCGCCCTACGAGCAGTACTTC.

In this sample, this clone turned up a few times. This chain uses TRBV29-1 with TRBJ2-1; 11 bases are a match to TRBD1. The ends lost 4 bases at V and 5 bases at J; junction bases unmatched: 1. The CDR3 covers 13 residues. Germline-derived CDR1 and CDR2 are SQVTM and ANQGSEA. The CDR3 region is CSVGTGGNNEQFF. The CDR3 DNA reads as TGCAGCGTTGGGACAGGGGGCAACAATGAGCAGTTCTTC.

The chain uses TRBV5-6 and TRBJ1-2; D not resolved. Germline CDR1 is SGHDT and CDR2 is YYEEEE. The CDR3 length is 14 residues. The V end was cut by 5 bases, the J end by 3 bases, with 14 bases between. The DNA for the CDR3 is TGTGCCAGCAGTCGGGAAGGCGGATACTATGGCTACACCTTC. It codes for CASSREGGYYGYTF.

The rearrangement links TRBV20-1 to TRBJ1-1; D is unresolved. Germline loops: CDR1 DFQATT, CDR2 SNEGSKA (reference sequence). The length of the CDR3 is 11 residues. V shed 6 bases and J shed 10 bases, with 15 bases lying between them. CDR3 coding DNA: TGCAGTGCCCTCTTAAGGGATCGAGCTTTCTTT. Translated: CSALLRDRAFF.

V and J are TRBV5-6 and TRBJ2-7; TRBD2 matches 10 bases. The junction had 5 bases not matched to a gene; V was cut back by 4 bases and J by 4 bases. This CDR3 has 14 residues. CDR1 SGHDT and CDR2 YYEEEE come from the germline V gene. DNA of the CDR3: TGTGCCAGCAGCCCAAGGACTAGCGGATACGAGCAGTACTTC. Its translation is CASSPRTSGYEQYF. Full variable domain (remainder filled in from reference TRBV5-6 and TRBJ2-7): DAGVTQSPTHLIKTRGQQVTLRCSPKSGHDTVSWYQQALGQGPQFIFQYYEEEERQRGNFPDRFSGHQFPNYSSELNVNALLLGDSALYLCASSPRTSGYEQYFGPGTRLTVT.

This chain joins TRBV19 and TRBJ1-4; the D gene is possibly TRBD1 (5 bases). Germline V lookup: CDR1 LNHDA, CDR2 SQIVND (reference sequence). The CDR3 length is 13 residues. Between the trimmed V and J ends, which lost 11 bases and 3 bases, there was a span of 13 bases. The CDR3, as DNA: TGTGCCGTAGGGGCGCTGGCTAATGAAAAACTGTTTTTT. This gives the protein CAVGALANEKLFF.

The chain uses TRBV6-4 and TRBJ1-6, with D perhaps matching TRBD1 (5 bases). This CDR3 spans 14 amino acids. Germline CDR1 reads MRHNA; CDR2 reads SNTAGT. V was shortened by 2 bases and J by 9 bases, with 11 bases between the two germline ends. The CDR3 region is CASSDGGKGSPLHF. The CDR3 nucleotides are TGTGCCAGCAGTGACGGGGGGAAAGGTTCACCCCTCCACTTT.

This clone was found once. J is TRBJ1-1 and V is TRBV6-5; perhaps TRBD1 as D (5 bases). Germline CDR1 reads MNHEY; CDR2 reads SVGAGI. The CDR3 runs to 13 residues. Trimming stripped 5 bases from V and 4 bases from J, with 11 bases between. The CDR3 coding sequence is TGTGCCAGCAGTCGCCGGGGGGGCACTGAAGCTTTCTTT. Amino acids: CASSRRGGTEAFF.